The T cell receptor beta chain described here comes from a study of T cells in localized non-small cell lung cancer. This table comes from immunoSEQ multiplex PCR, and its TCRdb copy is limited to in-frame clones, with some not included. The table lists about 2,500 clones, about 20% of them singletons. The CDR3 has 16 amino acids. There are a few counts of this clone. The source material was normal lung tissue next to the tumor, sampled before any cancer treatment. The clonotype comes from a woman aged 35-75 years with stage I lung adenocarcinoma. The chain carries TRBV1 and TRBJ2-3; the DNA was not compared with TRBD2, the D call given in the table. TRBV1 is designated a pseudogene. CDR3 nucleotide sequence: TGCGCCAGCAGCCAAGATTGGAGGGACAGCACAGATACGCAGTATTTT. Translating it yields CASSQDWRDSTDTQYF.